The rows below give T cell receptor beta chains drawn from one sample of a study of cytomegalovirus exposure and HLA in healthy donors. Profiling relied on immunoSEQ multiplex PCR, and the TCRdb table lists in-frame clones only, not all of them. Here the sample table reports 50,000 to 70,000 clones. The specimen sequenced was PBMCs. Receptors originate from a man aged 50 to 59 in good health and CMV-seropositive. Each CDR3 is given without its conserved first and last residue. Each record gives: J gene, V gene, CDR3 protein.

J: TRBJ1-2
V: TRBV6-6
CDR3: ASSSATGEVGYT

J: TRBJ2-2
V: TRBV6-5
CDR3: ASSYQQSFNTGELF

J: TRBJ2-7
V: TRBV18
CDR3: ASSLYDRDEQY

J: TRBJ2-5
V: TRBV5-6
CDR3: ASSSNRDSRPETQY

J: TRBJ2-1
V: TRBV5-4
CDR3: ASTPGGMGNNEQF

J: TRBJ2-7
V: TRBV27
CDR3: ASSLSAGVLTYEQY

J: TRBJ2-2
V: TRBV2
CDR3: ASSEARTGFTGELF

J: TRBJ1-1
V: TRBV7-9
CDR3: ASSPRDRGRGTEAF

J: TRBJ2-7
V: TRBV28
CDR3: ASSLSGGWEQY

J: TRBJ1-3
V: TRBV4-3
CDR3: ASSPQGAGNTIY

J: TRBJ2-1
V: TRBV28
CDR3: ASRTSSGSSDNEQF